The clone carrying this T cell receptor (beta chain) has a count of ten or more. What it recognizes is unknown. Disease duration under 2 months; hyperthyroidism patients were aged 18 to 65. Uncontrolled infection, other autoimmune disease, pregnancy or lactation barred patients from enrollment. The data stem from a study of T cells in Graves' hyperthyroidism and ophthalmopathy. TCR beta CDR3 regions were amplified from RNA. Carried out on the TCR CDR3, a first-round RT-PCR used the HTBI primer set. TCRdb reprocessed the multiplex PCR reads with MiXCR, giving one entry per CDR3 protein. The data hold some 500,000 distinct CDR3 sequences, with approximately 15% observed a single time. V shed 4 bases, J shed 6 bases, and the junction held 6 bases outside the gene matches. This CDR3 contains 14 residues. Germline CDR1 SGHVS, CDR2 FQNEAQ. Study-wide findings and caveats: Most expanded thyroid clonotypes above 0.001 also appeared in blood.

V is TRBV7-8 and J is TRBJ1-1, with TRBD1 identical over 9 bases. The receptor's source is a woman aged 18-30 years with Graves' hyperthyroidism. Sequenced input: blood. The chain's CDR3 is CASSSLTGGSEAFF. For the CDR3, the DNA is TGTGCCAGCAGCTCGTTGACAGGGGGTTCTGAAGCTTTCTTT.